This TCR beta chain was found in a study of graft-versus-host responses after intestinal transplantation. Study context: Transplants given to recipients were multivisceral, liver-intestinal, or isolated intestinal. Anti-thymocyte globulin induction preceded 2 to 4 years of tacrolimus and steroid maintenance in all recipients. The study's findings and limits: The authors found GvH clones in recipient marrow, some appearing first in ileum or blood.

On this clone: Its antigen is unknown.

V was trimmed by 5 bases and J by 0 bases, leaving 5 bases between them. CDR3 size: 12 residues. CDR1 is SGHRS, CDR2 YFSETQ, per germline. TCRdb keeps only in-frame clones here, not all; method: immunoSEQ multiplex PCR. The repertoire holds around 120,000 clones, with about 93% as singletons. Here the sequenced sample was unstimulated CD4+ T cells sorted from spleen or lymph node cells, taken before intestinal transplant. The chain combines TRBV5-1 with TRBJ1-1; D not certain. This TCR derives from a human donor who received an intestinal transplant. The CDR3 bases are TGCGCCAGCAGGAGAATGAACACTGAAGCTTTCTTT. The encoded protein is CASRRMNTEAFF. The whole variable domain, remainder taken from reference TRBV5-1 and TRBJ1-1, is KAGVTQTPRYLIKTRGQQVTLSCSPISGHRSVSWYQQTPGQGLQFLFEYFSETQRNKGNFPGRFSGRQFSNSRSEMNVSTLELGDSALYLCASRRMNTEAFFGQGTRLTVV.